The 20 T cell receptor beta chains given below trace back to one sample, sequenced in a study of control samples from healthy donors and cancer patients. Here immunoSEQ multiplex PCR was the method, and the copy in TCRdb shows in-frame clones only, minus some. The sample yields 150,000 or so clones, around 95% seen once. Sequenced: blood. All receptors come from a woman between 55 and 75 years old in good health.

The chain is built from TRBV9 and TRBJ2-3, with D tentatively TRBD1 (6 bases). Per the germline V gene, CDR1 is SGDLS and CDR2 is YYNGEE. Trimming stripped 4 bases from V and 4 bases from J, with 19 bases between. CDR3 length: 16 amino acids. In DNA, the CDR3 is TGTGCCAGCAGCCCCAAAACAGGGAAAGGTGCAGATACGCAGTATTTT. It is translated as CASSPKTGKGADTQYF.

V gene TRBV20-1 combines with J gene TRBJ1-5; 8 positions agree with TRBD1. V lost 4 bases and J lost 6; bases outside the gene matches: 5. Germline CDR1 is DFQATT and CDR2 is SNEGSKA (reference sequence). The CDR3 runs 13 residues. The CDR3 sequence: CSATDRGGQPQHF. CDR3 DNA: TGCAGTGCTACTGACAGGGGTGGTCAGCCCCAGCATTTT.

This chain links TRBV4-3 with TRBJ2-5; possibly TRBD1 for D (6 bases). CDR1 and CDR2 (germline): LGHNA, YSLEER. The V and J ends lost 0 bases and 3 bases respectively, with 14 bases between them. The CDR3 has 16 amino acids. CDR3 in amino acids: CASSQDAARGKETQYF. For the CDR3, the DNA is TGCGCCAGCAGCCAAGATGCAGCGAGGGGGAAAGAGACCCAGTACTTC.

CDR3 amino acids: CASSYPGGSNQPQHF. CDR3 nucleotide sequence: TGTGCCAGCAGTTACCCGGGGGGGAGCAATCAGCCCCAGCATTTT. This chain links TRBV6-2 or TRBV6-3 with TRBJ1-5; TRBD1 might be the D (5 bases). Per germline, CDR1 MNHEY and CDR2 SVGEGT. Trimming took off 2 bases at V and 1 base at J, with 9 bases between the two ends. This CDR3 comprises 15 residues.

The V call is TRBV6-5, the J call TRBJ2-3; D is possibly TRBD2 (6 bases). V was cut by 9 bases and J by 4 bases, with 11 bases left in between. The CDR3 has 12 residues. In germline, CDR1 is MNHEY, CDR2 SVGAGI. CDR3 region: CASSTSSDTQYF. The DNA of the CDR3 is TGTGCCAGTTCGACTAGTTCAGATACGCAGTATTTT.

The chain carries TRBV5-1 and TRBJ1-1; 8 nucleotides match TRBD1. J lost 5 bases, V lost 5 bases, and 8 bases had no gene match. The CDR3 totals 14 residues. Germline V CDR1 and CDR2: SGHRS, YFSETQ. CDR3 nucleotide sequence: TGCGCCAGCAGTCTGCAGGGGGCTTTTACTGAAGCTTTCTTT. Amino acids: CASSLQGAFTEAFF.

This rearrangement joins TRBV19 to TRBJ1-3; D is undetermined. Germline assignment: CDR1 LNHDA and CDR2 SQIVND (reference sequence). Deletions cut 4 bases from V and 3 bases from J, with 10 bases between. The CDR3 length is 14 residues. The CDR3 nucleotides read TGTGCCAGTAGTACTGAAGGGTATGGAAACACCATATATTTT. Amino acids: CASSTEGYGNTIYF.

This sequence joins TRBV30 and TRBJ1-5; D may be TRBD1 (5 bases). CDR1 and CDR2 from the germline V gene are GTSNPN and SVGIG (reference sequence). The CDR3 length is 13 residues. The V end lost 6 bases, the J end lost 4 bases, and 13 bases lay between the germline ends. The CDR3 region is CACSRGSNQPQHF. As DNA, the CDR3 is TGTGCCTGTAGTCGGGGGTCGAATCAGCCCCAGCATTTT.

V gene TRBV6-5 combines with J gene TRBJ1-1; a weak D match, TRBD1 (5 bases). The CDR3 is 12 amino acids. CDR1 and CDR2 (germline): MNHEY, SVGAGI. V dropped 10 bases and J dropped 11 bases, with 20 bases sitting between them. CDR3 sequence reads: CANDETARSAFF. The CDR3 coding sequence is TGTGCCAACGATGAGACAGCCCGTTCGGCTTTCTTT.

The chain is built from TRBV2 and TRBJ1-2; D not certain. V lost 7 bases and J 4 bases, leaving 16 bases between the germline ends. The germline V gene encodes CDR1 SNHLY and CDR2 FYNNEI. This CDR3 is built from 14 residues. This CDR3 is CASTLARVGYGYTF. CDR3 nucleotide sequence: TGTGCCAGCACGTTAGCTCGGGTGGGCTATGGCTACACCTTC.

The chain joins TRBV4-1 to TRBJ2-7; D is perhaps TRBD1 (5 bases). The V end lost 3 bases, the J end lost 6 bases, and 15 bases lay between the germline ends. CDR3 length equals 14 residues. CDR1 and CDR2 from the germline V gene are MGHRA and YSYEKL. The CDR3 protein is CASSQTPKGFEQYF. In nucleotides, the CDR3 is TGCGCCAGCAGCCAGACCCCCAAGGGGTTCGAGCAGTACTTC.

As concerns this clone: The sample holds other DNA sequences that translate to the same CDR3. This chain connects TRBV18 to TRBJ1-1; D not resolved. Germline V gene sequence: CDR1 KGHSH, CDR2 LQKENI. The CDR3 totals 13 residues. Trimming left V 6 bases short and J 2 bases short, with 10 bases between. CDR3 DNA: TGTGCCAGCTCGCCAGATACTAACACTGAAGCTTTCTTT. As protein: CASSPDTNTEAFF.

This chain joins TRBV28 and TRBJ1-5, with D uncertain. The CDR3 has 13 amino acids. Per germline, CDR1 MDHEN and CDR2 SYDVKM. Trimming stripped 2 bases from V and 2 bases from J, with 4 bases between. DNA of the CDR3: TGTGCCAGCAGTTTAGCGGGCAATCAGCCCCAGCATTTT. This gives the protein CASSLAGNQPQHF.

The CDR3 DNA follows: TGTGCCAGCAGCTTATGGCGATTCTCTGGAAACACCATATATTTT. Its protein is CASSLWRFSGNTIYF. This chain connects TRBV7-2 to TRBJ1-3; D remains unclear. The length of the CDR3 is 15 residues. The germline CDR1 and CDR2 sequences are SGHTA and FQGNSA. The V gene lost 2 bases and the J gene lost 0 bases, with 8 bases spanning the gap.

The chain recombines TRBV4-1 with TRBJ1-1; perhaps TRBD1 as D (5 bases). Looked up from germline, CDR1 is MGHRA and CDR2 is YSYEKL. The V gene lost 6 bases and the J gene lost 4 bases, with 21 bases spanning the gap. The CDR3 length is 16 residues. DNA of the CDR3: TGCGCCAGCAGAGCAGGGTCCGGAAATTATGCCACTGAAGCTTTCTTT. Its protein product is CASRAGSGNYATEAFF.

This clone appeared once. This rearrangement joins TRBV6-2 or TRBV6-3 to TRBJ2-3; 10 bases fit TRBD2. Germline V CDR1 and CDR2: MNHEY, SVGEGT. The junction had 7 bases not matched to a gene; V was cut back by 4 bases and J by 0 bases. The CDR3 has 17 residues. The CDR3 is CASSWPSGGVSTDTQYF. The DNA for the CDR3 is TGTGCCAGCAGTTGGCCCAGCGGGGGGGTTAGCACAGATACGCAGTATTTT.

The chain links TRBV12-5 to TRBJ1-5; 7 bases map to TRBD1. V gave up 6 bases and J gave up 0 bases; unmatched junction bases: 14. The CDR3 runs 18 residues. Per germline, CDR1 LGHNT and CDR2 FRNRAP. Here the CDR3 reads CASGRRQGPPNSNQPQHF. Written as DNA, the CDR3 is TGTGCTAGTGGGAGAAGACAGGGCCCACCGAATAGCAATCAGCCCCAGCATTTT.

The chain carries TRBV9 and TRBJ1-2, with 11 bases aligning to TRBD1. CDR1 is SGDLS and CDR2 is YYNGEE in the germline V gene. With 0 bases clipped from V and 9 bases from J, the junction kept 7 bases outside the gene matches. The CDR3 totals 15 residues. The CDR3 DNA is TGTGCCAGCAGCGTAGGAGGGGGACAGGGGGATCGCTACACCTTC. Translating it yields CASSVGGGQGDRYTF.

The CDR3 DNA is TGTGCCAGCAGCCTTCAGGGGCCCCAGCATTTT. It yields the protein CASSLQGPQHF. The chain has TRBV12-3 or TRBV12-4 and TRBJ1-5, with D perhaps TRBD1 (5 bases). The length of the CDR3 is 11 residues. V lost 6 bases and J lost 9, with 9 bases in between.

This chain links TRBV29-1 with TRBJ1-1; no firm D call. Germline CDR1 SQVTM, CDR2 ANQGSEA. V shed 6 bases and J shed 1 base, with 12 bases lying between them. This CDR3 has 13 residues. CDR3 DNA sequence: TGCAGCGTCGAACGACAACAGAACACTGAAGCTTTCTTT. It specifies CSVERQQNTEAFF.